The rows below give T cell receptor beta chains drawn from one sample of a study of T cells in localized non-small cell lung cancer. Clones were sequenced by immunoSEQ multiplex PCR, and TCRdb holds only the in-frame ones, with some missing. The repertoire holds around 35,000 clones, approximately 90% seen once, with less than 9.5% in the top ten. The sequencing here drew on peripheral blood, taken before any cancer treatment. Source of these receptors: a woman aged 35 to 75 with stage I lung adenocarcinoma. Each CDR3 is given with its conserved first and last residue. Fields, in order: CDR3 length, clone size, V gene, D gene, J gene, CDR3 DNA, CDR3 protein. A D gene is named only where the DNA matches it firmly. Part of the rows lack a size; the others show once, few, many or a class for expanded clones.

cdr3_length: 13
clone_size: -
v_call: TRBV7-3
d_call: -
j_call: TRBJ2-2
cdr3_nt: TGTGCCAGCAGCTCTCCCGGGCACGGGGAGCTGTTTTTT
cdr3_aa: CASSSPGHGELFF

cdr3_length: 15
clone_size: -
v_call: TRBV4-1
d_call: -
j_call: TRBJ1-1
cdr3_nt: TGCGCCAGCAGCCGCAGTGAAAGGGAGAACACTGAAGCTTTCTTT
cdr3_aa: CASSRSERENTEAFF

cdr3_length: 13
clone_size: -
v_call: TRBV9
d_call: -
j_call: TRBJ2-1
cdr3_nt: TGTGCCAGCAGCGTAGACCTCAGTCATGAGCAGTTCTTC
cdr3_aa: CASSVDLSHEQFF

cdr3_length: 14
clone_size: -
v_call: TRBV19
d_call: -
j_call: TRBJ1-5
cdr3_nt: TGTGCCAGTACCCAAAGGAACGGAAATCAGCCCCAGCATTTT
cdr3_aa: CASTQRNGNQPQHF

cdr3_length: 14
clone_size: -
v_call: TRBV7-2
d_call: -
j_call: TRBJ1-2
cdr3_nt: TGTGCCAGCAGTCAAGACAGGAATTCCTTCGGCTACACCTTC
cdr3_aa: CASSQDRNSFGYTF

cdr3_length: 15
clone_size: few
v_call: TRBV7-2
d_call: TRBD1
j_call: TRBJ2-5
cdr3_nt: TGTGCCAGCAGCTTAACAGGGGGCGAAGGAGAGACCCAGTACTTC
cdr3_aa: CASSLTGGEGETQYF

cdr3_length: 15
clone_size: -
v_call: TRBV4-1
d_call: -
j_call: TRBJ1-2
cdr3_nt: TGCGCCAGCAGCCAAGCGGAAAGGGGGGGCTATGGCTACACCTTC
cdr3_aa: CASSQAERGGYGYTF

cdr3_length: 14
clone_size: -
v_call: TRBV12-5
d_call: -
j_call: TRBJ2-1
cdr3_nt: TGTGCTAGTGGTCCAGGGGACCCATACAATGAGCAGTTCTTC
cdr3_aa: CASGPGDPYNEQFF

cdr3_length: 15
clone_size: -
v_call: TRBV5-1
d_call: -
j_call: TRBJ1-1
cdr3_nt: TGCGCCAGCAGCTTGCCAGGGACCCTGAACACTGAAGCTTTCTTT
cdr3_aa: CASSLPGTLNTEAFF

cdr3_length: 16
clone_size: -
v_call: TRBV10-2
d_call: TRBD2
j_call: TRBJ2-1
cdr3_nt: TGCGCCAGCAGGAGGCTAGCGGGCGGTGGTTACAATGAGCAGTTCTTC
cdr3_aa: CASRRLAGGGYNEQFF

cdr3_length: 13
clone_size: -
v_call: TRBV4-1
d_call: -
j_call: TRBJ2-3
cdr3_nt: TGCGCCAGCAGCCAAGTGGGGAGCGATACGCAGTATTTT
cdr3_aa: CASSQVGSDTQYF

cdr3_length: 14
clone_size: -
v_call: TRBV15
d_call: -
j_call: TRBJ1-4
cdr3_nt: TGTGCCACCAGCCGACGGGCGGGTAATGAAAAACTGTTTTTT
cdr3_aa: CATSRRAGNEKLFF

cdr3_length: 13
clone_size: -
v_call: TRBV19
d_call: TRBD1
j_call: TRBJ2-5
cdr3_nt: TGTGCCAGTAGTATACAGGGGGCGGAGACCCAGTACTTC
cdr3_aa: CASSIQGAETQYF

cdr3_length: 14
clone_size: -
v_call: TRBV2
d_call: TRBD1
j_call: TRBJ1-4
cdr3_nt: TGTGCCAGCAGTTCCCGGACAGGGGGGGAAAAACTGTTTTTT
cdr3_aa: CASSSRTGGEKLFF

cdr3_length: 13
clone_size: once
v_call: TRBV5-1
d_call: -
j_call: TRBJ1-2
cdr3_nt: TGCGCCAGCAGCTTTACGGATAACTATGGCTACACCTTC
cdr3_aa: CASSFTDNYGYTF

cdr3_length: 14
clone_size: -
v_call: TRBV18
d_call: -
j_call: TRBJ1-1
cdr3_nt: TGTGCCAGCTCACCATGGGGGGGGGACACTGAAGCTTTCTTT
cdr3_aa: CASSPWGGDTEAFF

cdr3_length: 13
clone_size: -
v_call: TRBV11-3
d_call: -
j_call: TRBJ1-2
cdr3_nt: TGTGCCAGCAGCTTCACCGTCAGCTATGGCTACACCTTC
cdr3_aa: CASSFTVSYGYTF

cdr3_length: 15
clone_size: -
v_call: TRBV6-1
d_call: -
j_call: TRBJ1-1
cdr3_nt: TGTGCCAGCAAATACTTACCGGGGGGGAACACTGAAGCTTTCTTT
cdr3_aa: CASKYLPGGNTEAFF

cdr3_length: 17
clone_size: -
v_call: TRBV7-9
d_call: -
j_call: TRBJ1-2
cdr3_nt: TGTGCCAGCAGCTTAGTATTGGGAGAGGGGAGTAACTATGGCTACACCTTC
cdr3_aa: CASSLVLGEGSNYGYTF

cdr3_length: 15
clone_size: -
v_call: TRBV6-6
d_call: -
j_call: TRBJ1-2
cdr3_nt: TGTGCCAGCCGAAGAGGGAACAGGGTGATCTATGGCTACACCTTC
cdr3_aa: CASRRGNRVIYGYTF

cdr3_length: 16
clone_size: -
v_call: TRBV5-1
d_call: TRBD2
j_call: TRBJ2-3
cdr3_nt: TGCGCCAGCAGCTTGAGGCCTAGCGGGACCGCGGATACGCAGTATTTT
cdr3_aa: CASSLRPSGTADTQYF

cdr3_length: 14
clone_size: -
v_call: TRBV6-1
d_call: -
j_call: TRBJ2-3
cdr3_nt: TGTGCCAGCAGTGTGAGCGGGAGCACAGATACGCAGTATTTT
cdr3_aa: CASSVSGSTDTQYF

cdr3_length: 15
clone_size: few
v_call: TRBV5-6
d_call: -
j_call: TRBJ1-6
cdr3_nt: TGTGCCAGCAGCTCGAGACAATCCTATAATTCACCCCTCCACTTT
cdr3_aa: CASSSRQSYNSPLHF

cdr3_length: 14
clone_size: -
v_call: TRBV11-3
d_call: -
j_call: TRBJ1-6
cdr3_nt: TGTGCCAGCAGCGCGGGCAAATATAATTCACCCCTCCACTTT
cdr3_aa: CASSAGKYNSPLHF

cdr3_length: 15
clone_size: once
v_call: TRBV5-1
d_call: -
j_call: TRBJ1-4
cdr3_nt: TGCGCCAGCAGCTTGATGGGGGTTTCTGGGGAAAAACTGTTTTTT
cdr3_aa: CASSLMGVSGEKLFF

cdr3_length: 14
clone_size: -
v_call: TRBV2
d_call: TRBD2
j_call: TRBJ2-7
cdr3_nt: TGTGCGAGCGCCCCCCGGCGGGGGTTGGGAGAGCAGTACTTC
cdr3_aa: CASAPRRGLGEQYF

cdr3_length: 15
clone_size: -
v_call: TRBV6-5
d_call: -
j_call: TRBJ1-1
cdr3_nt: TGTGCCAGCAGGAAGTCGGGCCTTGCGAACACTGAAGCTTTCTTT
cdr3_aa: CASRKSGLANTEAFF

cdr3_length: 16
clone_size: -
v_call: TRBV27
d_call: -
j_call: TRBJ1-5
cdr3_nt: TGTGCCAGCAGTTTGGGGGGGGGTCTGAGCAATCAGCCCCAGCATTTT
cdr3_aa: CASSLGGGLSNQPQHF

cdr3_length: 15
clone_size: -
v_call: TRBV5-1
d_call: TRBD2
j_call: TRBJ2-1
cdr3_nt: TGCGCCAGCAGCTCCTCTCCCGGGGGGTCCAATGAGCAGTTCTTC
cdr3_aa: CASSSSPGGSNEQFF

cdr3_length: 15
clone_size: -
v_call: TRBV7-9
d_call: -
j_call: TRBJ1-2
cdr3_nt: TGTGCCAGCAGCCTCCTGGGGAGAACTAACTATGGCTACACCTTC
cdr3_aa: CASSLLGRTNYGYTF